Sequencing of this T cell receptor beta chain was carried out in a study of technical replicates of blood from several donors (dated by TCRdb to 2016 to 2017). On this clone itself: Which antigen it targets is not known. No base quality information exists; no much larger clone differs at one position.

Library preparation was by the immunoSEQ multiplex PCR assay. TCRdb holds this immuneACCESS table with in-frame rearrangements only. Some clones are missing; in checked studies, unresolved V genes explain under half, and the rest has no known cause. Here the sample has tens of thousands of clones; 92% occur a single time. The leading ten clones occupy approximately 0.36% of the sample. The receptor was isolated from a human donor in good health. Material: T cells isolated from PBMCs.

The DNA is as follows: TGTGCCAGCCACAGGGCTGGAAACACCATATATTTT. This translates into CASHRAGNTIYF. The sequence links TRBV28 to TRBJ1-3; 6 matching bases give a weak D call of TRBD1. The CDR3 spans 12 residues, from the cysteine through the phenylalanine. The sequence is cut down to CDR3 DNA, 36 bases in frame from base 1. Trimming removed 8 bases from V and 2 bases from J, leaving 7 bases between the germline ends. For CDR1 and CDR2, the germline V gene lists MDHEN and SYDVKM.